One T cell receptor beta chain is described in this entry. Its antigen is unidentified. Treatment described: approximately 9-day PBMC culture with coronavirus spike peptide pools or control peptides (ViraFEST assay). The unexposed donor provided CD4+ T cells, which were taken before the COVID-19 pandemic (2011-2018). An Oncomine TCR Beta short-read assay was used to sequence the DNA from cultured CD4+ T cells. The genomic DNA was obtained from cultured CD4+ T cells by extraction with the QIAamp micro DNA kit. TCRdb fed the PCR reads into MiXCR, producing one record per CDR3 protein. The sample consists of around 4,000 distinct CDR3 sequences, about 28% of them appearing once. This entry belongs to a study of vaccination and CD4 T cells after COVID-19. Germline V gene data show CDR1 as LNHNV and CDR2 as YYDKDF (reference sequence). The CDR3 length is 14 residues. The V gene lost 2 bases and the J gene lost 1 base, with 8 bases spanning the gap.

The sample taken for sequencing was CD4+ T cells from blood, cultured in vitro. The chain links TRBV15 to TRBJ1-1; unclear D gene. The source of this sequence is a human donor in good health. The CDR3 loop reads CATSRTQTNTEAFF. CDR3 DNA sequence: TGTGCCACCAGCAGAACGCAGACGAACACTGAAGCTTTCTTT.